This TCR beta chain was identified during a study of blood T cells in healthy people across ages. Sample-barcoded 5' priming and a J-beta primer mix drove a second PCR of 7 to 11 cycles. Each cDNA molecule, via a template-switch adaptor with 12 random nucleotides, was tagged. MiXCR, run by TCRdb on the 5' RACE reads, gives a single entry per CDR3 protein. The sample contains fewer than 700,000 distinct CDR3 sequences, under 55% of which appear only once. This clonotype was detected a few times. Its specificity is not known. Broader study findings: Fewer expanded clones and more diversity marked long-lived versus aged donors. Shifts in expanded clonotypes may have been confounded by donor CMV status, which was unknown.

There were healthy Caucasian individuals from Russia, aged about 6 to 95, serving as donors. This CDR3 region has 15 residues. Germline V CDR1 and CDR2: MNHNY, SVGAGI (reference sequence). Trimming took 6 bases from V and 7 from J; bases not matched to a gene: 12. The sequenced material came from blood. The chain combines TRBV6-6 with TRBJ2-1, with TRBD1 matching over 7 bases. This receptor was identified in an elderly man in good health. The DNA of the CDR3 is TGTGCCAGCAGCAGTGACAGGGTAATGAGGAATGAGCAGTTCTTC. Its translation: CASSSDRVMRNEQFF.